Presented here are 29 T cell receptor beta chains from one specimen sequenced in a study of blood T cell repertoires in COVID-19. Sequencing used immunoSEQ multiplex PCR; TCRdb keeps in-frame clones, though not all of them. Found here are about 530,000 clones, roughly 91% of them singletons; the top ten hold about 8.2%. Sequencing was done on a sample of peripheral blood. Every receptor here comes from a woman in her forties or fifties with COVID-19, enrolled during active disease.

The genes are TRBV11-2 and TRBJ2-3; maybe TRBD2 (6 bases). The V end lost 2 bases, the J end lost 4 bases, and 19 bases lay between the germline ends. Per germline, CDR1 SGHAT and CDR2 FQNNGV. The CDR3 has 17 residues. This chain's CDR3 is CASSLPLAATRADTQYF. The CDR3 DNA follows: TGTGCCAGCAGCTTACCATTAGCGGCTACACGGGCAGATACGCAGTATTTT.

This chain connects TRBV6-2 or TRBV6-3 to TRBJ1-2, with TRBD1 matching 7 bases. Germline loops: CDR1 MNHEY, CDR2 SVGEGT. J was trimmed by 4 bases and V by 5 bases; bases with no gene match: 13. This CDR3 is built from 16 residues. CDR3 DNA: TGTGCCAGCAGTCCGTGGATTACCGGGACAGCCTATGGCTACACCTTC. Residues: CASSPWITGTAYGYTF.

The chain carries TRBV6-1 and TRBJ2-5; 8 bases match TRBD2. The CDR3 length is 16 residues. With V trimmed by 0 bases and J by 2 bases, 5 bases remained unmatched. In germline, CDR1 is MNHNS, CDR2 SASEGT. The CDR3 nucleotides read TGTGCCAGCAGTGAAGCGTTCGGCGGGGGGCAAGAGACCCAGTACTTC. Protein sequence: CASSEAFGGGQETQYF.

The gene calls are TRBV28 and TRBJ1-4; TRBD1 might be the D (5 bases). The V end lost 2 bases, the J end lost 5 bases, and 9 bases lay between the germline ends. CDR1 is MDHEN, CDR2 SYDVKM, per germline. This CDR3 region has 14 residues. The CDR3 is CASSLGGVNEKLFF. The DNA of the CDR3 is TGTGCCAGCAGTTTAGGGGGGGTGAATGAAAAACTGTTTTTT.

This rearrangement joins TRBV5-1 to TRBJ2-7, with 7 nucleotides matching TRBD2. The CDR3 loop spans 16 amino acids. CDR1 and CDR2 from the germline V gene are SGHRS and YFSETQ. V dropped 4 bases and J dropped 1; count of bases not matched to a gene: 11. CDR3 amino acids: CASSPSPSGGSYEQYF. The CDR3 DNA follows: TGCGCCAGCAGCCCTTCCCCTAGCGGAGGTTCCTACGAGCAGTACTTC.

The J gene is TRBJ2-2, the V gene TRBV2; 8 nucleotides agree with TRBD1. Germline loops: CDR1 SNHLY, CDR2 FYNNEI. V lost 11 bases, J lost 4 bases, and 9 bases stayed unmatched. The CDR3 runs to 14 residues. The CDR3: CAVWQGAGTGELFF. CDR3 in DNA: TGTGCCGTTTGGCAGGGGGCGGGCACCGGGGAGCTGTTTTTT.

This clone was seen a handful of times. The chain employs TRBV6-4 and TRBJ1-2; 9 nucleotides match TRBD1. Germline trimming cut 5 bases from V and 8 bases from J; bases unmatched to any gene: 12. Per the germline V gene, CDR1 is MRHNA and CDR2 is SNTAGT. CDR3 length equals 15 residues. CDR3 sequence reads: CASSYDPGQGYGYTF. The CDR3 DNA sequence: TGTGCCAGCAGTTATGACCCGGGACAGGGTTACGGCTACACCTTC.

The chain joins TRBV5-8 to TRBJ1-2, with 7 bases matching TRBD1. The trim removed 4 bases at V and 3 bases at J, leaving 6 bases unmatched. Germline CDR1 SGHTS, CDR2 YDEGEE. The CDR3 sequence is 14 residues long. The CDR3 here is CASSLPGGDYGYTF. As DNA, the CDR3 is TGTGCCAGCAGCCTACCAGGGGGTGACTATGGCTACACCTTC. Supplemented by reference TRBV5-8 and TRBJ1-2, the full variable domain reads EAGVTQSPTHLIKTRGQQATLRCSPISGHTSVYWYQQALGLGLQFLLWYDEGEERNRGNFPPRFSGRQFPNYSSELNVNALELEDSALYLCASSLPGGDYGYTFGSGTRLTVV.

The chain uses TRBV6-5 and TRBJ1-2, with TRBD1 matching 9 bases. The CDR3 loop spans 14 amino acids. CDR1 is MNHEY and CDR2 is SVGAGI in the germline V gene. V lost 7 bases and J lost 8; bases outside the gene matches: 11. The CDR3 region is CASTLDRGGRGYTF. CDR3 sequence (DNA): TGTGCCAGCACCCTGGACAGGGGAGGAAGGGGCTACACCTTC.

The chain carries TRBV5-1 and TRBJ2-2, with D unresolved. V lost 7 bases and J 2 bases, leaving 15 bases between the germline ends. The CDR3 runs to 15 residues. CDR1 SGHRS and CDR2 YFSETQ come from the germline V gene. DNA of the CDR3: TGCGCCAGCGGCAAACAGTTTCCCAACACCGGGGAGCTGTTTTTT. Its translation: CASGKQFPNTGELFF.

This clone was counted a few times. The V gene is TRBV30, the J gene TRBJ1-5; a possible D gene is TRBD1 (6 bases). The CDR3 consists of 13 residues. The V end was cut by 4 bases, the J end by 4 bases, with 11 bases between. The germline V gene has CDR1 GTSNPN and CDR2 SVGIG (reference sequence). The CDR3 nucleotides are TGTGCCTGGAATGGACAGCCAAATCAGCCCCAGCATTTT. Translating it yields CAWNGQPNQPQHF.

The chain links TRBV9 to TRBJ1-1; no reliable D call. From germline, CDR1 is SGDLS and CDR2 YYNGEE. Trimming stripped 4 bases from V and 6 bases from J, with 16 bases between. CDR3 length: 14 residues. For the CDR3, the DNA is TGTGCCAGCAGCCCCAATTTAATGGGAGCTGAAGCTTTCTTT. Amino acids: CASSPNLMGAEAFF. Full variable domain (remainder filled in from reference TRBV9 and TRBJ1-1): DSGVTQTPKHLITATGQRVTLRCSPRSGDLSVYWYQQSLDQGLQFLIQYYNGEERAKGNILERFSAQQFPDLHSELNLSSLELGDSALYFCASSPNLMGAEAFFGQGTRLTVV.

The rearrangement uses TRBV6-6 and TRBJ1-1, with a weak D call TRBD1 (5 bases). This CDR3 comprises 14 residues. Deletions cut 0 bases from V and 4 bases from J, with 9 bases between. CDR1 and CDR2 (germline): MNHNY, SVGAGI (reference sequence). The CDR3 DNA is TGTGCCAGCAGTTACTCCCGACAGTCCACTGAAGCTTTCTTT. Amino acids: CASSYSRQSTEAFF.

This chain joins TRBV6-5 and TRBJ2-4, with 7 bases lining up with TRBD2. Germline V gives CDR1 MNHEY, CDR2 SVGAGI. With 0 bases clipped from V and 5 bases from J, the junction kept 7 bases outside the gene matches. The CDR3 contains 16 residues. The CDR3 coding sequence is TGTGCCAGCAGTTACTCCCTTTCTAGCGGTCAAAACATTCAGTACTTC. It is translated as CASSYSLSSGQNIQYF.

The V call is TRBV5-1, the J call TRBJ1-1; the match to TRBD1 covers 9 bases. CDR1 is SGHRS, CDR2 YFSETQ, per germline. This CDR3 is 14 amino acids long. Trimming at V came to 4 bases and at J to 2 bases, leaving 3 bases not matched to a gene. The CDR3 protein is CASSRTGENTEAFF. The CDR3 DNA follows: TGCGCCAGCAGCAGGACAGGGGAAAACACTGAAGCTTTCTTT.

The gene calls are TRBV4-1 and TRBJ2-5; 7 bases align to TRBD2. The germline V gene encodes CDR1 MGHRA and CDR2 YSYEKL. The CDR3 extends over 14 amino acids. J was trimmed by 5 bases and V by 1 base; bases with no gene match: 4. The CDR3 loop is CASSQAGAGETQYF. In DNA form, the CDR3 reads TGCGCCAGCAGCCAAGCGGGAGCGGGGGAGACCCAGTACTTC.

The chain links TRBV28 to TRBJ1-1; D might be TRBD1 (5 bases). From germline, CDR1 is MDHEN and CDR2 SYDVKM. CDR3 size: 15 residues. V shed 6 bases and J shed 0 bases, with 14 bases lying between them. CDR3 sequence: CASRDTGVMNTEAFF. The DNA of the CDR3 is TGTGCCAGCAGGGATACAGGAGTGATGAACACTGAAGCTTTCTTT. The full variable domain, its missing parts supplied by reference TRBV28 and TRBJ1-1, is DVKVTQSSRYLVKRTGEKVFLECVQDMDHENMFWYRQDPGLGLRLIYFSYDVKMKEKGDIPEGYSVSREKKERFSLILESASTNQTSMYLCASRDTGVMNTEAFFGQGTRLTVV.

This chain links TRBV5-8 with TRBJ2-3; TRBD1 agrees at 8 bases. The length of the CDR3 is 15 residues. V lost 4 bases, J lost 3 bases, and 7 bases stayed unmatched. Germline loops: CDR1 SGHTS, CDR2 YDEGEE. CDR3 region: CASSPLRGRTDTQYF. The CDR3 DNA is TGTGCCAGCAGCCCTCTCAGGGGGCGAACAGATACGCAGTATTTT.

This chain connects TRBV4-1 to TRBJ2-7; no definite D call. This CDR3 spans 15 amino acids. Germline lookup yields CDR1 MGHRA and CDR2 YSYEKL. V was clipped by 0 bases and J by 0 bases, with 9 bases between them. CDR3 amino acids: CASSQEGRSSYEQYF. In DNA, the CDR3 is TGCGCCAGCAGCCAAGAAGGCAGGTCCTCCTACGAGCAGTACTTC.

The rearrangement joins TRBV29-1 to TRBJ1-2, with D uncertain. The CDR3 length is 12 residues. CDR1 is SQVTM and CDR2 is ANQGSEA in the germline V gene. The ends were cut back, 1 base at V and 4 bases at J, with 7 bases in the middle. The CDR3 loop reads CSVEVAFYGYTF. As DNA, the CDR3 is TGCAGCGTTGAAGTAGCCTTCTATGGCTACACCTTC.

The CDR3 DNA reads TGTGCCAGCAGTCCCAGGACAGGGGACCATAACTATGGCTACACCTTC. Its protein product is CASSPRTGDHNYGYTF. The V and J genes are TRBV2 and TRBJ1-2; 9 bases match TRBD1. V dropped 5 bases and J dropped 1; count of bases not matched to a gene: 8. Germline V gene sequence: CDR1 SNHLY, CDR2 FYNNEI. The CDR3 runs to 16 residues.

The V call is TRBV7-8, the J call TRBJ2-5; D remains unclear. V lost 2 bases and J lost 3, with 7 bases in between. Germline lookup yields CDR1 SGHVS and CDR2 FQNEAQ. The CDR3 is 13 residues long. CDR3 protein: CASSLLSEETQYF. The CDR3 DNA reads TGTGCCAGCAGCTTACTTTCCGAAGAGACCCAGTACTTC.

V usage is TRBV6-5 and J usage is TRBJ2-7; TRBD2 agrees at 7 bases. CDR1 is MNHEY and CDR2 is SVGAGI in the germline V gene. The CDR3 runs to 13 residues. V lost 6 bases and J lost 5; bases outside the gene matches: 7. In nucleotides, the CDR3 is TGTGCCAGCAGCCGGGGAGGGGTCGACGAGCAGTACTTC. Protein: CASSRGGVDEQYF.

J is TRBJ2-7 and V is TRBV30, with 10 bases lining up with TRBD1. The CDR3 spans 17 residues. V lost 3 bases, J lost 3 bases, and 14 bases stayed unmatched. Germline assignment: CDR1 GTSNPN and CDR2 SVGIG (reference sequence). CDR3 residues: CAWSDTRGTGDIYEQYF. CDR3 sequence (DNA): TGTGCCTGGAGCGATACCCGCGGGACAGGGGACATCTACGAGCAGTACTTC.

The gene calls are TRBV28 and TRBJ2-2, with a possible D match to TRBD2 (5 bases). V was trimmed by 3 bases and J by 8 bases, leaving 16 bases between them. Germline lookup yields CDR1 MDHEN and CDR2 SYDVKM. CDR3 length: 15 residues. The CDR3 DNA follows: TGTGCCAGCAGTTTTGGGAGAAGAGGGATAGGGGAGCTGTTTTTT. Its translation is CASSFGRRGIGELFF.

CDR3 loop: CASSEGLSGNTIYF. The CDR3 nucleotides are TGTGCCAGCAGTGAAGGTCTCTCTGGAAACACCATATATTTT. The chain employs TRBV2 and TRBJ1-3, with D uncertain. This CDR3 comprises 14 residues. The V end lost 1 base, the J end lost 0 bases, and 4 bases lay between the germline ends. Germline V gene data show CDR1 as SNHLY and CDR2 as FYNNEI.

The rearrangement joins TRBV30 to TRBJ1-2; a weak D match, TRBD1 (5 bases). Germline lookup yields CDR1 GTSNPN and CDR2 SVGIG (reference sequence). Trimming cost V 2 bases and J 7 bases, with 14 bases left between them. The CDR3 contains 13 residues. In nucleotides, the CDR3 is TGTGCCTGGAGTAGGGAGGGGCTGGCTGGCTACACCTTC. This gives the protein CAWSREGLAGYTF.

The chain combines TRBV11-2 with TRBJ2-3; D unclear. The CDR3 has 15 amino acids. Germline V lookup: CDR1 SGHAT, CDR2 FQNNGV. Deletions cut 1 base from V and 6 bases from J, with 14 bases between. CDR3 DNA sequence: TGTGCCAGCAGCTTAGCCCTACAAAGCGCCGATACGCAGTATTTT. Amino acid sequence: CASSLALQSADTQYF.

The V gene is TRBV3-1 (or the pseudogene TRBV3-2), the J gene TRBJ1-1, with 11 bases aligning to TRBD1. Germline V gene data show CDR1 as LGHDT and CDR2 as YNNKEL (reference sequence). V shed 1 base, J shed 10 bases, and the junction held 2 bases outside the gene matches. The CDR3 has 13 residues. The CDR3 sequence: CASSQVGTGGAFF. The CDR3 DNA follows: TGTGCCAGCAGCCAAGTGGGGACAGGGGGAGCTTTCTTT.